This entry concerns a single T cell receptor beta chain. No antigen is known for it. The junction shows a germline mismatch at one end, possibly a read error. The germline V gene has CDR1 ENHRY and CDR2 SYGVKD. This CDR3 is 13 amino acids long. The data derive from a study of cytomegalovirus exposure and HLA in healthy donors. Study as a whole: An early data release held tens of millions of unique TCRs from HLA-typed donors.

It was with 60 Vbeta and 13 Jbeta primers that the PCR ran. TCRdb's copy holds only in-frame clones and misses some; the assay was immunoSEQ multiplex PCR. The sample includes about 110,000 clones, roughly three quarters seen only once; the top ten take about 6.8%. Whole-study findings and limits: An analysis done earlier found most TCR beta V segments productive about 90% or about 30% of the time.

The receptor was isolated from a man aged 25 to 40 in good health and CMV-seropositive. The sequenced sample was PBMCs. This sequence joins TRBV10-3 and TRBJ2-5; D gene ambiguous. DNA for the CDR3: TGTGCCATCAGTGAGGCCAACCAAGAGGCCCAGTACTTC. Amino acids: CAISEANQEAQYF.